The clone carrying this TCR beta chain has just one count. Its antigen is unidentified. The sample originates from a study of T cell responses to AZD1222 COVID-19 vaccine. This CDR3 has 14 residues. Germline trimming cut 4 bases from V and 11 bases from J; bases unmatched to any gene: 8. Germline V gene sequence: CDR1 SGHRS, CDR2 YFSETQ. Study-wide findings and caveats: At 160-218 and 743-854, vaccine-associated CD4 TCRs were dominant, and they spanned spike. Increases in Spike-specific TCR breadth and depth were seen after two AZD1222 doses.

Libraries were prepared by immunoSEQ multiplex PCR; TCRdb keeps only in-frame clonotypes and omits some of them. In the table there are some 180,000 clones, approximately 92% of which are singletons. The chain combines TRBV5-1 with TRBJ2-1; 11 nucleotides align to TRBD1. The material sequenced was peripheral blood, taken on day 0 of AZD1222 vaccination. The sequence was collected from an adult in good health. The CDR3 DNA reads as TGCGCCAGCAGCACGGGACAGGGGGGCTTGCAGCAGTTCTTC. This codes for CASSTGQGGLQQFF. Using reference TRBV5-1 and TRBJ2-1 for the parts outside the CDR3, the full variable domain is KAGVTQTPRYLIKTRGQQVTLSCSPISGHRSVSWYQQTPGQGLQFLFEYFSETQRNKGNFPGRFSGRQFSNSRSEMNVSTLELGDSALYLCASSTGQGGLQQFFGPGTRLTVL.